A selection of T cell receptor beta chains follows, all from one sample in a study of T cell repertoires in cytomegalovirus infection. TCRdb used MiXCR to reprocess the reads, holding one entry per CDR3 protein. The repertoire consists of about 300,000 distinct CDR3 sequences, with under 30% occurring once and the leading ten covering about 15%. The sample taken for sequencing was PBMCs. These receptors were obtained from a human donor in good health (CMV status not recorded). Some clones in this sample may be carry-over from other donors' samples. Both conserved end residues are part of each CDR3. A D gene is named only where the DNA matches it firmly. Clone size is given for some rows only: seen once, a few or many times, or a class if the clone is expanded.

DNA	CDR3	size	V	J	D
TGTGCCAGCAGTCCCTTGACAGGGGGTAGCAATCAGCCCCAGCATTTT	CASSPLTGGSNQPQHF	.	TRBV6-2/TRBV6-3	TRBJ1-5	TRBD1
TGTGCCAGCAGTTACGGTCCCCTAGTGGGTGAAGAGACCCAGTACTTC	CASSYGPLVGEETQYF	many	TRBV6-5	TRBJ2-5	.
TGCAGCGTTGACGAAGGGGACCACTACACCTTC	CSVDEGDHYTF	few	TRBV29-1	TRBJ1-2	.
TGTGCCAGCAGCTTACGGGCGGATAACACCGGGGAGCTGTTTTTT	CASSLRADNTGELFF	many	TRBV7-9	TRBJ2-2	.
TGTGCCAGTAGTATTCGGCAGGGAGGAAACACCATATATTTT	CASSIRQGGNTIYF	few	TRBV19	TRBJ1-3	.
TGTGCCAGCAGCTTAGGTTTCGGGGCAGGGAATACTGAAGCTTTCTTT	CASSLGFGAGNTEAFF	many	TRBV7-6	TRBJ1-1	.
TGCAGCGTTGAAGACGGCGGACCTAGCTCCTACAATGAGCAGTTCTTC	CSVEDGGPSSYNEQFF	.	TRBV29-1	TRBJ2-1	.
TGTGCCAGCAGCTCCCGGGGAAGGAATGAGCAGTTCTTC	CASSSRGRNEQFF	many	TRBV7-2	TRBJ2-1	.
TGTGCCACCAGTGCCCTGCCAGGGATCGAGCAGTACTTC	CATSALPGIEQYF	few	TRBV24-1	TRBJ2-7	.
TGTGCCAGTAGTATAAGGGACAGCGCAGGCGAGCAGTTCTTC	CASSIRDSAGEQFF	many	TRBV19	TRBJ2-1	TRBD1
TGTGCCAGCAGCCAAGATCGGAGGGCTAAGCAGTACTTC	CASSQDRRAKQYF	.	TRBV14	TRBJ2-7	.
TGTGCCAGCAGCCCCGGCAGGGACCACTTCCCACATTTT	CASSPGRDHFPHF	.	TRBV11-2	TRBJ1-5	.
TGCGCCAGCAGCGTGACAGGGGCGGGCACTGAAGCTTTCTTT	CASSVTGAGTEAFF	few	TRBV5-1	TRBJ1-1	TRBD1
TGTGCCAGCAGCCAATTTAACTATGGCTACACCTTC	CASSQFNYGYTF	few	TRBV7-8	TRBJ1-2	.
TGTGCCAGCAGTTTAGTCGCCCCCGATGTCTACGAGCAGTACTTC	CASSLVAPDVYEQYF	.	TRBV28	TRBJ2-7	.
TGCAGCGTTGAAGATAGGACTAGCGGTACGTACGAGCAGTACTTC	CSVEDRTSGTYEQYF	once	TRBV29-1	TRBJ2-7	TRBD2
TGTGCCACCAGTGATCGCCCTTGGGGCACAGATACGCAGTATTTT	CATSDRPWGTDTQYF	few	TRBV24-1	TRBJ2-3	.
TGTGCCAGCAGTTTAAGGGGCTTGAACACTGAAGCTTTCTTT	CASSLRGLNTEAFF	few	TRBV28	TRBJ1-1	.
TGTGCCTCTCTACTTAGGCGGGGGGCCTACAATGAGCAGTTCTTC	CASLLRRGAYNEQFF	many	TRBV28	TRBJ2-1	TRBD2
TGTGCCAGCAGCTTAGGAGCAGGGATCGCTGGCTATGGCTACACCTTC	CASSLGAGIAGYGYTF	few	TRBV11-2	TRBJ1-2	.
TGTGCCAGCAGCTTGACAGGGATTCATGAGCAGTTCTTC	CASSLTGIHEQFF	many	TRBV7-2	TRBJ2-1	TRBD1
TGTGCCAGCAGTTCCATACAAAGCAATCAGCCCCAGCATTTT	CASSSIQSNQPQHF	.	TRBV28	TRBJ1-5	.
TGCGCCAGCAGCGCGACTAGCGGGGGCCTATACAATGAGCAGTTCTTC	CASSATSGGLYNEQFF	.	TRBV10-1	TRBJ2-1	TRBD2
TGTGCCAGCAGCTTAGAGGGCGAACCATACAATGAGCAGTTCTTC	CASSLEGEPYNEQFF	many	TRBV7-9	TRBJ2-1	.
TGTGCCAGCAGTGAATCAGGGATAGGAGATACGCAGTATTTT	CASSESGIGDTQYF	few	TRBV2	TRBJ2-3	.
TGTGCCAGTAGTGCGGACCCCTTCGGAACATATAATTCACCCCTCCACTTT	CASSADPFGTYNSPLHF	many	TRBV19	TRBJ1-6	.
TGTGCCAGCAGCTTAGGCAGGGCCCACGAGCAGTACTTC	CASSLGRAHEQYF	.	TRBV11-3	TRBJ2-7	.
TGCGCCAGCAGTGAACCGATCGGCCCTTACAATGAGCAGTTCTTC	CASSEPIGPYNEQFF	few	TRBV10-2	TRBJ2-1	.
TGTGCCAGCAGCCAAGGGGGGACAGGGGATAATTCACCCCTCCACTTT	CASSQGGTGDNSPLHF	few	TRBV3-1	TRBJ1-6	TRBD1
TGCAGTGCTAGAAGGACGGCCTCGGGGCACGAGCAGTACTTC	CSARRTASGHEQYF	.	TRBV20-1	TRBJ2-7	.
TGTGCCAGCACCCTGGGCCGGGATAATGAAAAACTGTTTTTT	CASTLGRDNEKLFF	few	TRBV12-3/TRBV12-4	TRBJ1-4	.
TGTGCCAGCAGTTGGCCCCCCATATGGCGGGAGGACCACACAGATACGCAGTATTTT	CASSWPPIWREDHTDTQYF	many	TRBV28	TRBJ2-3	TRBD2
TGTGCCAGCAGGGAAGGGGACCGCACAGATACGCAGTATTTT	CASREGDRTDTQYF	once	TRBV6-5	TRBJ2-3	.
TGCGCCAGCAGCTTGAACTCGGCAGGGAGCGTTGAAAAACTGTTTTTT	CASSLNSAGSVEKLFF	few	TRBV5-1	TRBJ1-4	.
TGCGCCAGCAGCTCGACAACCCTTACAACGAGTGCCCAGTACTTC	CASSSTTLTTSAQYF	.	TRBV5-1	TRBJ2-5	.
TGTGCCAGCAGTAGGGGCCTGATAACCTACAATGAGCAGTTCTTC	CASSRGLITYNEQFF	few	TRBV7-2	TRBJ2-1	.
TGTGCCAGCAGCTTAGAAGGCCAGGGACTAGAGGACCAGTACTTC	CASSLEGQGLEDQYF	many	TRBV7-2	TRBJ2-5	TRBD2
TGTGCCAGCAGCCGGGATAACACTGAAGCTTTCTTT	CASSRDNTEAFF	many	TRBV7-2	TRBJ1-1	.
TGCAGTGCTAGAGACTCCAGGGGGCATCAGCCCCAGCATTTT	CSARDSRGHQPQHF	.	TRBV20-1	TRBJ1-5	TRBD1
TGCAGTGCTACAGTGCCCCAGCGGGGAGACACAGATACGCAGTATTTT	CSATVPQRGDTDTQYF	.	TRBV20-1	TRBJ2-3	TRBD2
TGCAGTGCTAGACAGGGAGGAGAGACCCAGTACTTC	CSARQGGETQYF	.	TRBV20-1	TRBJ2-5	.
TGCGCCAGCAGCCAAGGGAAGAGTCCCGTGGACTATGGCTACACCTTC	CASSQGKSPVDYGYTF	.	TRBV4-1	TRBJ1-2	.
TGTGCCAGCAGCCCACGTTTCTCGCAGTATTTT	CASSPRFSQYF	few	TRBV7-2	TRBJ2-3	.
TGTGCCAGCAGAACTCAGGGGATAAACACTGAAGCTTTCTTT	CASRTQGINTEAFF	.	TRBV2	TRBJ1-1	.
TGTGCCAGTAGTCGGGGGGAGACCAAAAACATTCAGTACTTC	CASSRGETKNIQYF	.	TRBV19	TRBJ2-4	TRBD2
TGCAGCGTTACCACGGACCTCACAGATACGCAGTATTTT	CSVTTDLTDTQYF	many	TRBV29-1	TRBJ2-3	.